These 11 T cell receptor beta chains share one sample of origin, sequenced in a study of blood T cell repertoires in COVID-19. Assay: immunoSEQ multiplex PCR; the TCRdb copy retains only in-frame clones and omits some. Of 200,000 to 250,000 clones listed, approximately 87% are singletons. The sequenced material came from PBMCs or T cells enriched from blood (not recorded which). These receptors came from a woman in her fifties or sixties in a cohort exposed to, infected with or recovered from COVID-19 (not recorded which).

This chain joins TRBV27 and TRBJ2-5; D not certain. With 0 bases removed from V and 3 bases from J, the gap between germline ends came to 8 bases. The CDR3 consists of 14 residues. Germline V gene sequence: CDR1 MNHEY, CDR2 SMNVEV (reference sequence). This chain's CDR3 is CASSLSANKETQYF. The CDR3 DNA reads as TGTGCCAGCAGTTTATCCGCCAACAAAGAGACCCAGTACTTC.

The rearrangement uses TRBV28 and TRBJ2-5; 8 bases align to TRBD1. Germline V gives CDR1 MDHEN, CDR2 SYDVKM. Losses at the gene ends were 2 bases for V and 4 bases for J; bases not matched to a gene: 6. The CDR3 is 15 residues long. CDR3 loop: CASSLAGGLGETQYF. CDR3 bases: TGTGCCAGCAGTTTAGCAGGGGGCCTGGGAGAGACCCAGTACTTC.

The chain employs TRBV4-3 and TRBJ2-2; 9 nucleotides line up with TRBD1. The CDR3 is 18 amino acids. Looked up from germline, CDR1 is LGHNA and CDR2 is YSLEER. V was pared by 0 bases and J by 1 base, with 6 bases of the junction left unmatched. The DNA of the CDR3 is TGCGCCAGCAGCCAAGATTTCGGACAGGGGAAGAACACCGGGGAGCTGTTTTTT. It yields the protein CASSQDFGQGKNTGELFF.

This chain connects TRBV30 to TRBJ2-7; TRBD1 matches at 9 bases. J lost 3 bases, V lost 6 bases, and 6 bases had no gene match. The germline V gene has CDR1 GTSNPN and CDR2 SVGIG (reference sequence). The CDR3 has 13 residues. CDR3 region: CACHGTGFYEQYF. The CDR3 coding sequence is TGTGCCTGCCACGGGACAGGGTTCTACGAGCAGTACTTC.

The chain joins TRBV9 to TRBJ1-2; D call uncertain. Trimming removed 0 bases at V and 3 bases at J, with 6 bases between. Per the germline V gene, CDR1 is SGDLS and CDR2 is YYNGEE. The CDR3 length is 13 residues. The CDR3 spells CASSVDADYGYTF. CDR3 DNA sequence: TGTGCCAGCAGCGTAGACGCAGACTATGGCTACACCTTC.

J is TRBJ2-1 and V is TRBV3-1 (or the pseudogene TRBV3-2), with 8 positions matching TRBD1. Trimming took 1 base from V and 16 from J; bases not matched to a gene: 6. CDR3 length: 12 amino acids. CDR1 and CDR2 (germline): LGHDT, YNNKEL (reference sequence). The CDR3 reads CASSQAGQGYFF. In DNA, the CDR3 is TGTGCCAGCAGCCAAGCAGGACAGGGCTATTTCTTC.

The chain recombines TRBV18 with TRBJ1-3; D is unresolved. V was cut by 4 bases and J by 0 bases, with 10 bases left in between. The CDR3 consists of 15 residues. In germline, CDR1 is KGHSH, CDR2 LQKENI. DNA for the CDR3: TGTGCCAGCTCACGGTTAGCTCCCTCTGGAAACACCATATATTTT. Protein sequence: CASSRLAPSGNTIYF.

The CDR3 here is CATSREIAGDYEQYF. The CDR3 bases are TGTGCCACCAGCAGAGAAATAGCGGGGGACTACGAGCAGTACTTC. The chain combines TRBV15 with TRBJ2-7; TRBD2 aligns across 9 bases. This CDR3 spans 15 amino acids. The V segment lost 0 bases and the J segment 3 bases; nucleotides outside the gene matches: 3. The V gene's germline CDR1 is LNHNV and CDR2 YYDKDF (reference sequence).

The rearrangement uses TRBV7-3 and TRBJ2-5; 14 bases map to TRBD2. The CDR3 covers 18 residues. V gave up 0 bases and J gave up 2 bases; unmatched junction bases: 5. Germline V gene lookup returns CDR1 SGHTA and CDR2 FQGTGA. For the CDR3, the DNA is TGTGCCAGCAGCTTAACTGGACTAGCGGGGGGAGGGCAAGAGACCCAGTACTTC. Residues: CASSLTGLAGGGQETQYF.

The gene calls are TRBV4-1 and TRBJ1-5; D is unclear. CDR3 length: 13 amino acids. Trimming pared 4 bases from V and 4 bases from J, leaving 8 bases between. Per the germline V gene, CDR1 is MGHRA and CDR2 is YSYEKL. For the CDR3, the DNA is TGCGCCAGCAGCCGAGATCCAAATCAGCCCCAGCATTTT. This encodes CASSRDPNQPQHF.

DNA for the CDR3: TGTGCCAGCAGCTTAGGGCAGGGAAGGTACAATGAGCAGTTCTTC. This encodes CASSLGQGRYNEQFF. The chain recombines TRBV7-6 with TRBJ2-1; TRBD1 might be the D (5 bases). Germline CDR1 reads SGHVS; CDR2 reads FNYEAQ. Trimming took off 1 base at V and 4 bases at J, with 11 bases between the two ends. CDR3 length equals 15 residues. The full variable domain, its missing parts supplied by reference TRBV7-6 and TRBJ2-1, is GAGVSQSPRYKVTKRGQDVALRCDPISGHVSLYWYRQALGQGPEFLTYFNYEAQQDKSGLPNDRFSAERPEGSISTLTIQRTEQRDSAMYRCASSLGQGRYNEQFFGPGTRLTVL.